Listed below are T cell receptor beta chains from one sample, sequenced in a study of blood T cells in healthy people across ages. MiXCR was run by TCRdb on the 5' RACE reads, yielding one entry per CDR3 protein. The profile shows over a million distinct CDR3 sequences, around two fifths of them singletons. The material sequenced was blood. The receptors stem from a woman under 30 in good health. Both conserved end residues are part of each CDR3. A D gene is named only where the DNA matches it firmly. Clone size, where shown, is once, few, many, or a class for clones that have expanded.

CDR3nt	CDR3aa	d_gene	abundance	v_gene	j_gene
TGTGCCAGCAGTACCCCCAGACTCCTAGCGGGCTCCTACAATGAGCAGTTCTTC	CASSTPRLLAGSYNEQFF	TRBD2	NA	TRBV6-2/TRBV6-3	TRBJ2-1
TGTGCCAGCGCGCAGGGAAGTTTGTGGGCTTTCTTT	CASAQGSLWAFF	NA	once	TRBV12-3/TRBV12-4	TRBJ1-1
TGTGCCATCAGTGAGTCGGTGAATAGCAATCAGCCCCAGCATTTT	CAISESVNSNQPQHF	NA	few	TRBV10-3	TRBJ1-5
TGTGCCAGCAGTGGAACGACTAGCGGGGGGAGGAAGACCCAGTACTTC	CASSGTTSGGRKTQYF	TRBD2	NA	TRBV12-3/TRBV12-4	TRBJ2-5
TGCAGTGCTAGTGATCGGGAGGCCAACTATGGCTACACCTTC	CSASDREANYGYTF	NA	NA	TRBV20-1	TRBJ1-2
TGTGCCAGCAGTTACTCCCCACAGGGGGGGTATACTGAAGCTTTCTTT	CASSYSPQGGYTEAFF	TRBD1	NA	TRBV6-5	TRBJ1-1
TGTGCCAGCAGTTCCCTAGCGGGAGGGGCGGCAGATACGCAGTATTTT	CASSSLAGGAADTQYF	TRBD2	NA	TRBV6-5	TRBJ2-3
TGCGCCACCTCTCCTCGGCTAGCGGGTACCTACGAGCAGTACTTC	CATSPRLAGTYEQYF	TRBD2	few	TRBV10-1	TRBJ2-7
TGTGCCATCAGTGGGGACAGGGAAGTCGATGGCTACACCTTC	CAISGDREVDGYTF	TRBD1	NA	TRBV10-3	TRBJ1-2
TGCAGGGTTACTAGCGGGGGCTCAGATACGCAGTATTTT	CRVTSGGSDTQYF	TRBD2	NA	TRBV20-1	TRBJ2-3
TGTGCCAGCAGCTTAAGCCGGGGAAACGATGAGCAGTTCTTC	CASSLSRGNDEQFF	NA	NA	TRBV7-2	TRBJ2-1
TGTGCCATCAGTGAGCGGGGGTTGGGAGAGACCCAGTACTTC	CAISERGLGETQYF	NA	NA	TRBV10-3	TRBJ2-5
TGTGCCAGCACGGGCGGGACGAAATCCTACGAGCAGTACTTC	CASTGGTKSYEQYF	NA	NA	TRBV6-6	TRBJ2-7
TGTGCCAGCAGGTTTATCTCTGGAAACACCATATATTTT	CASRFISGNTIYF	NA	NA	TRBV27	TRBJ1-3
TGCGCCAGCAGCCCGGCGTTCCTGAGCTATGGCTACACCTTC	CASSPAFLSYGYTF	NA	NA	TRBV5-1	TRBJ1-2
TGTGCCAGCAGGGAAAGGGGCTACGAGCAGTACTTC	CASRERGYEQYF	NA	few	TRBV6-1	TRBJ2-7
TGTGCCAGCAGCTTTGATTTGCCATGGGGTGAGCAGTTCTTC	CASSFDLPWGEQFF	NA	few	TRBV7-2	TRBJ2-1
TGCGCCAGCAGCTTGAGGGACAGGGCCTACAATGAGCAGTTCTTC	CASSLRDRAYNEQFF	TRBD1	NA	TRBV5-1	TRBJ2-1
TGTGCCAGCGTTTTAGGTGGCGGGACCCAGTACTTC	CASVLGGGTQYF	NA	NA	TRBV6-2/TRBV6-3	TRBJ2-5
TGTGCCAGCAGCTTGCTGCTGGGTCCAAACTATGGCTACACCTTC	CASSLLLGPNYGYTF	NA	NA	TRBV11-2	TRBJ1-2
TGTGCCAGCGTACAGAATCATGGAAACACCATATATTTT	CASVQNHGNTIYF	NA	NA	TRBV3-1	TRBJ1-3
TGTGCCAGCAGTCGAAGGACTAGCGGGGAGGAGACCCAGTACTTC	CASSRRTSGEETQYF	TRBD2	few	TRBV2	TRBJ2-5
TGTGCCAGCAGCCCCAGCGCCGGACAGGGAGAAAAACTGTTTTTT	CASSPSAGQGEKLFF	TRBD1	few	TRBV7-9	TRBJ1-4
TGCAGTGCTAGAAAAGCCACTATCTCTTCGGACGAGCAGTACTTC	CSARKATISSDEQYF	NA	NA	TRBV20-1	TRBJ2-7
TGTGCCAGCAGTTTGTCCCTATTCAATGAGCAGTACTTC	CASSLSLFNEQYF	NA	NA	TRBV27	TRBJ2-7
TGCGCCAGCAGCCAAGGCGAATTCTCCTCAGGGGGCTACACCTTC	CASSQGEFSSGGYTF	NA	NA	TRBV4-1	TRBJ1-2
TGTGCCACCGGCAGCGGGGAGCTGTTTTTT	CATGSGELFF	NA	NA	TRBV6-6	TRBJ2-2
TGCAGCGTTGGGGCCTCGAACACTGAAGCTTTCTTT	CSVGASNTEAFF	NA	few	TRBV29-1	TRBJ1-1
TGTGCCAGCAGCAAAGGGGGGGGCAAAAACATTCAGTACTTC	CASSKGGGKNIQYF	NA	NA	TRBV21-1	TRBJ2-4
TGTGCCACCAGTGATCCGAAGACTAGTTGTGAGCAGTTCTTC	CATSDPKTSCEQFF	NA	few	TRBV24-1	TRBJ2-1
TGTGCCAGCAGCTTGAAAGGGACGGGGAAAAACTCCTACGAGCAGTACTTC	CASSLKGTGKNSYEQYF	NA	once	TRBV7-6	TRBJ2-7
TGTGCCAGCAGCCCTACTTGGGGGCTCGAGCAGTACTTC	CASSPTWGLEQYF	NA	few	TRBV7-3	TRBJ2-7
TGTGCCAGCAGTACTTCTAGCGGGAGCGCCACAGATACGCAGTATTTT	CASSTSSGSATDTQYF	TRBD2	NA	TRBV12-3/TRBV12-4	TRBJ2-3
TGTGCCAGCAGTGGCCCCGGGACAAACTATGGCTACACCTTC	CASSGPGTNYGYTF	NA	NA	TRBV2	TRBJ1-2
TGTGCCAGCAGTTCGGCGGGACCCGGGACAGCGTACTACGAGCAGTACTTC	CASSSAGPGTAYYEQYF	NA	NA	TRBV12-3/TRBV12-4	TRBJ2-7
TGCGCCAGCAGCTTGCTCCAGGGGACCTATGGCTACACCTTC	CASSLLQGTYGYTF	NA	few	TRBV5-1	TRBJ1-2
TGTGCCAGCAGCCAATTCTCCTACGAGCAGTACTTC	CASSQFSYEQYF	NA	many	TRBV3-1	TRBJ2-7
TGTGCCAGCAGCGGGGCGGGGGGAAACTACGAGCAGTACTTC	CASSGAGGNYEQYF	TRBD2	NA	TRBV6-6	TRBJ2-7
TGTGCCAGCTCTGCAGGGCCCTCCTACAATGAGCAGTTCTTC	CASSAGPSYNEQFF	NA	NA	TRBV18	TRBJ2-1
TGTGCCAGCAGTCTGCGGACTAGCCAGGGTGAGCAGTTCTTC	CASSLRTSQGEQFF	TRBD2	NA	TRBV2	TRBJ2-1
TGTGCCAGCAGTTACCATTCCCCTCTCTCCTACGAGCAGTACTTC	CASSYHSPLSYEQYF	NA	NA	TRBV6-2/TRBV6-3	TRBJ2-7
TGCAGTGCTAGAGATCCCCGACAGGGAGTCAATCAGCCCCAGCATTTT	CSARDPRQGVNQPQHF	TRBD1	NA	TRBV20-1	TRBJ1-5
TGTGCCAGCAGTTTAGGGGGTGGAGAATCCGGGGAGCTGTTTTTT	CASSLGGGESGELFF	NA	NA	TRBV28	TRBJ2-2
TGTGCCAGCAGTTCCAGTGGCCGGTCGGGCCAGGGCACAGATACGCAGTATTTT	CASSSSGRSGQGTDTQYF	NA	few	TRBV28	TRBJ2-3
TGCGCCAGCAGCCAGATTAAAGGGGGCACCGGGGAGCTGTTTTTT	CASSQIKGGTGELFF	NA	NA	TRBV4-1	TRBJ2-2
TGCGCCAGCAGCTTCCGGGACCATGGTTGGTCGGAGACCCAGTACTTC	CASSFRDHGWSETQYF	NA	NA	TRBV5-1	TRBJ2-5
TGCAGTGCTAGAGATATTTGGACTAGCGGGAGCTATGAGCAGTTCTTC	CSARDIWTSGSYEQFF	TRBD2	NA	TRBV20-1	TRBJ2-1
TGTGCCAGCAGCGCTATTACAGGGGGCGCCCCCTACGATGAGCAGTTCTTC	CASSAITGGAPYDEQFF	TRBD1	NA	TRBV3-1	TRBJ2-1
TGTGCCTGCTACGGGACTTTTGGGGGCGAGCAGTACTTC	CACYGTFGGEQYF	NA	NA	TRBV30	TRBJ2-7
TGTGCCAGCAGCTTAGCGGACGGCCAAGAGACCCAGTACTTC	CASSLADGQETQYF	NA	few	TRBV7-9	TRBJ2-5
TGTGCCAGCAGTGACGCCCTACCCTATGGCTACACCTTC	CASSDALPYGYTF	NA	NA	TRBV2	TRBJ1-2
TGCGCCAGCACCATAGGGTCGGTCGGCACAGATACGCAGTATTTT	CASTIGSVGTDTQYF	NA	NA	TRBV5-1	TRBJ2-3